What follows are 9 T cell receptor beta chains derived from one specimen sequenced in a study of shared clonotypes between healthy human individuals. Profiling relied on immunoSEQ multiplex PCR, and the TCRdb table lists in-frame clones only, not all of them. The top ten hold roughly 22% of the sample, which has 110,000 or so clones, under 70% seen once. The specimen sequenced was memory CD8+ T cells sorted from blood. The subset: CD45RO+ cells pooled with CCR7-negative TemRA cells. Source of these receptors: a woman in her 30s in good health.

V and J are TRBV2 and TRBJ2-7; 11 bases are shared with TRBD2. Germline CDR1 and CDR2: SNHLY and FYNNEI. This CDR3 has 12 amino acids. V shed 11 bases, J shed 1 base, and the junction held 1 base outside the gene matches. The CDR3 region has the DNA TGTGCCGGGACTAGCGGTTCCTACGAGCAGTACTTC. This codes for CAGTSGSYEQYF.

V gene TRBV29-1 combines with J gene TRBJ2-3; no clear D gene. Germline CDR1 SQVTM, CDR2 ANQGSEA. The CDR3 consists of 10 residues. Trimming cost V 4 bases and J 3 bases, with 2 bases left between them. Here the CDR3 DNA reads TGCAGCGTTGGGACAGATACGCAGTATTTT. It is translated as CSVGTDTQYF.

This clone was recorded many times. V and J are TRBV27 and TRBJ2-2, with D unclear. Trimming left V 7 bases short and J 3 bases short, with 6 bases between. The length of the CDR3 is 12 residues. Per the germline V gene, CDR1 is MNHEY and CDR2 is SMNVEV (reference sequence). The CDR3 DNA follows: TGTGCCAGCACTGACTACACCGGGGAGCTGTTTTTT. Its translation is CASTDYTGELFF.

This chain connects TRBV5-1 to TRBJ2-7; 11 bases fit TRBD2. V shed 4 bases, J shed 0 bases, and the junction held 3 bases outside the gene matches. The CDR3 is 15 residues long. CDR1 and CDR2 (germline): SGHRS, YFSETQ. The CDR3 DNA reads as TGCGCCAGCAGCGAAACTAGCGGGAGCTCCTACGAGCAGTACTTC. The encoded protein is CASSETSGSSYEQYF.

V and J are TRBV30 and TRBJ2-5; tentatively, D is TRBD1 or TRBD2 (6 bases each). The V gene lost 5 bases and the J gene lost 11 bases, with 24 bases spanning the gap. This CDR3 comprises 14 residues. The germline V gene has CDR1 GTSNPN and CDR2 SVGIG (reference sequence). The CDR3 DNA reads TGTGCCTGGGCCCGGGCTGACAGGCCCCGGGAGCAGTACTTC. It translates to CAWARADRPREQYF.

This chain uses TRBV6-4 with TRBJ2-6; D may be TRBD2 (6 bases). The germline V gene encodes CDR1 MRHNA and CDR2 SNTAGT. V was shortened by 2 bases and J by 2 bases, with 16 bases between the two germline ends. The CDR3 extends over 18 amino acids. The CDR3 spells CASSDLQSGGTGANVLTF. As DNA, the CDR3 is TGTGCCAGCAGTGACCTGCAGTCCGGAGGGACTGGGGCCAACGTCCTGACTTTC.

The V call is TRBV4-1, the J call TRBJ2-7, with no clear D. CDR1 and CDR2 from the germline V gene are MGHRA and YSYEKL. V shed 3 bases and J shed 3 bases, with 12 bases lying between them. This CDR3 is 14 amino acids long. The CDR3 DNA follows: TGCGCCAGCAGCCACGGTCCTTTCGGCTACGAGCAGTACTTC. It specifies CASSHGPFGYEQYF.

This clone was seen a handful of times. This chain uses TRBV4-1 with TRBJ1-5, with D unclear. CDR1 and CDR2 from the germline V gene are MGHRA and YSYEKL. Trimming took 2 bases from V and 3 from J, leaving 8 bases between them. The CDR3 has 14 amino acids. The CDR3, as DNA: TGCGCCAGCAGCCAATCTATTCCCAATCAGCCCCAGCATTTT. It codes for CASSQSIPNQPQHF.

In regard to this clone: The germline gene is not matched at one end of the junction; a read error may be the cause. The genes are TRBV5-1 and TRBJ1-6; D gene unclear. In germline, CDR1 is SGHRS, CDR2 YFSETQ. This CDR3 has 14 amino acids. For the CDR3, the DNA is TGTGCCAGCAGCCGGACCCCCTGGGATTCACCCCTCCACTTT. It is translated as CASSRTPWDSPLHF.